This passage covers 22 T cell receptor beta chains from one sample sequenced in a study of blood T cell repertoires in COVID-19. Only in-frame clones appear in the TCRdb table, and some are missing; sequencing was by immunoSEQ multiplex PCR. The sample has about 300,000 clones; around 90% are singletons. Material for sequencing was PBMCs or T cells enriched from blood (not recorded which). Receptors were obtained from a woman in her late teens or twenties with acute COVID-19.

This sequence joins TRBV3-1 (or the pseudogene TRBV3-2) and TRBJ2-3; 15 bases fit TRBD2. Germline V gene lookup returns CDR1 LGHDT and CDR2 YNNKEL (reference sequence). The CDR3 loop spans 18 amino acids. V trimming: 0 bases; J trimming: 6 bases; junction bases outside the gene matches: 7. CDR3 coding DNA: TGTGCCAGCAGCCAAGATCCTGGGACTAGCGGGAGGTGGGATACGCAGTATTTT. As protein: CASSQDPGTSGRWDTQYF.

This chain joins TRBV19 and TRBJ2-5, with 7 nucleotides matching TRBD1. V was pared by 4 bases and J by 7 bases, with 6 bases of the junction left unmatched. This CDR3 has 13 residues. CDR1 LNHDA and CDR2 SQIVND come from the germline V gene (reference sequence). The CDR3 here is CASSTRDSGTQYF. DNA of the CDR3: TGTGCCAGTAGTACCCGGGACAGTGGGACCCAGTACTTC.

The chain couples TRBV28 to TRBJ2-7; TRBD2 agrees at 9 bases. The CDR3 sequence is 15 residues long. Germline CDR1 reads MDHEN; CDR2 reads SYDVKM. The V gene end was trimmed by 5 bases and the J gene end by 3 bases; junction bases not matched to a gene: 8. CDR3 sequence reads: CASSLAGGPRYEQYF. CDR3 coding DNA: TGTGCCAGCAGTCTCGCGGGAGGGCCACGCTACGAGCAGTACTTC.

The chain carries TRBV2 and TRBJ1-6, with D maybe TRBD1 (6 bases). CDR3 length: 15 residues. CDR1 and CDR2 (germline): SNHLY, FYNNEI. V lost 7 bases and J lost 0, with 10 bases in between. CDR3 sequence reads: CASTQGGSYNSPLHF. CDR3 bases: TGTGCCAGCACACAGGGTGGCTCCTATAATTCACCCCTCCACTTT.

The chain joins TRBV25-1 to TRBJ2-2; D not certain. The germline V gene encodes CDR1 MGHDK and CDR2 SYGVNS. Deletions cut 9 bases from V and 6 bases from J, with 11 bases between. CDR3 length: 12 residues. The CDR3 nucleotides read TGTGCCAGTGAAGAACGGGCCGGGGAGCTGTTTTTT. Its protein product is CASEERAGELFF.

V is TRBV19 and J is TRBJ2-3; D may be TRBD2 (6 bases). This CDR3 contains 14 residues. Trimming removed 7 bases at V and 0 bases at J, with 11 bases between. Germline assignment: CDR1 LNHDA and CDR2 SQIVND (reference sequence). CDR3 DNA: TGTGCCAGTAAGGACGGGAGCAGCACAGATACGCAGTATTTT. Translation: CASKDGSSTDTQYF.

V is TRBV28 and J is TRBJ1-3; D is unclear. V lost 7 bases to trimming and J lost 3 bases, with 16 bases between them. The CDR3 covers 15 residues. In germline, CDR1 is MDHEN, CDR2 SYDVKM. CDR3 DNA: TGTGCCAGCACCCCACGGGGAGGTTATGGAAACACCATATATTTT. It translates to CASTPRGGYGNTIYF. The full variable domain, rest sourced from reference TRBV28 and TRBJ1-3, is DVKVTQSSRYLVKRTGEKVFLECVQDMDHENMFWYRQDPGLGLRLIYFSYDVKMKEKGDIPEGYSVSREKKERFSLILESASTNQTSMYLCASTPRGGYGNTIYFGEGSWLTVV.

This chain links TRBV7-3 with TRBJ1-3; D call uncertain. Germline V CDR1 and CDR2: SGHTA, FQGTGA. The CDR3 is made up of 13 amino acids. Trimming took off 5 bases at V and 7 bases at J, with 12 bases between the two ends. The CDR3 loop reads CASSAAGGNTIYF. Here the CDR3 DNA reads TGTGCCAGCAGCGCCGCCGGAGGGAACACCATATATTTT.

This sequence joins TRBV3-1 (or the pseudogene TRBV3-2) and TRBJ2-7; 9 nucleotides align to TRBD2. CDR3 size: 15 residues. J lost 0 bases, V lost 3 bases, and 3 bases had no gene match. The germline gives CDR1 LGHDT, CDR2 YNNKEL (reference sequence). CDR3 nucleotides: TGTGCCAGCAGCCACGCGGGGGGGGGCTCCTACGAGCAGTACTTC. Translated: CASSHAGGGSYEQYF.

The CDR3 region has the DNA TGCGCCAGCAGCCAAGAAGGGTTTCCCTCGGGGGACTATGGCTACACCTTC. Translating it yields CASSQEGFPSGDYGYTF. The rearrangement uses TRBV4-1 and TRBJ1-2; D might be TRBD1 (5 bases). The CDR3 consists of 17 residues. Germline lookup yields CDR1 MGHRA and CDR2 YSYEKL. The V and J ends lost 0 bases and 3 bases respectively, with 17 bases between them.

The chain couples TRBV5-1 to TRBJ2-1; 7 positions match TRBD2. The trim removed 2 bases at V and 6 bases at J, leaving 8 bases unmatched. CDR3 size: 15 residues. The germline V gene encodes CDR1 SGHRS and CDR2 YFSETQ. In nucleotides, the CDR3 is TGCGCCAGCAGCTTATGGACTAGTCAAGGCAATGAGCAGTTCTTC. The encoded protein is CASSLWTSQGNEQFF.

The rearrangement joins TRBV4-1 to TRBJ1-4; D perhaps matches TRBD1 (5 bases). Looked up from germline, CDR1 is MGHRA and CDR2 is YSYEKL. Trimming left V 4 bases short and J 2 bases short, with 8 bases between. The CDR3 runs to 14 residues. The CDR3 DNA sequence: TGCGCCAGCAGCCGGGGGGAGACTAATGAAAAACTGTTTTTT. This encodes CASSRGETNEKLFF.

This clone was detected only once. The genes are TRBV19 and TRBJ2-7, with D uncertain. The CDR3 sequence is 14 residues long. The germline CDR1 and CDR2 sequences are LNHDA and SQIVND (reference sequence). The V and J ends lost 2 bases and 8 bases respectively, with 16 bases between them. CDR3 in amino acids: CASSINPPYAKQYF. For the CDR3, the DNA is TGTGCCAGTAGTATAAATCCTCCGTATGCGAAGCAGTACTTC. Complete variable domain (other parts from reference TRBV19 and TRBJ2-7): DGGITQSPKYLFRKEGQNVTLSCEQNLNHDAMYWYRQDPGQGLRLIYYSQIVNDFQKGDIAEGYSVSREKKESFPLTVTSAQKNPTAFYLCASSINPPYAKQYFGPGTRLTVT.

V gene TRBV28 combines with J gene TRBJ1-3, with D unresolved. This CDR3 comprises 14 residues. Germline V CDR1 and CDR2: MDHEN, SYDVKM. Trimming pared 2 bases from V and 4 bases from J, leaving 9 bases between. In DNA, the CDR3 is TGTGCCAGCAGTTTACTTACAGTAGGAAACACCATATATTTT. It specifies CASSLLTVGNTIYF.

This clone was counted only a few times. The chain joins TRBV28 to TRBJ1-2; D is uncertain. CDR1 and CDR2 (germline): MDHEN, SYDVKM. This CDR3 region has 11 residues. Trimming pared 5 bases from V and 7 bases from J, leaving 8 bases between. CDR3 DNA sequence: TGTGCCAGCAGTCGGGGTCTTGGCTACACCTTC. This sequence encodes CASSRGLGYTF.

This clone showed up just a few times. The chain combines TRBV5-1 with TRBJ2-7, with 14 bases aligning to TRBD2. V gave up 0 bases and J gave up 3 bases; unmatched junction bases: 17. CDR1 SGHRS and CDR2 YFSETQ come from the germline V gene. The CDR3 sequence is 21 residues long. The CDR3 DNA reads TGCGCCAGCAGCTTGGTCCCCCACCGACTAGCGGGAGGGCAGAGTCTCTACGAGCAGTACTTC. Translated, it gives CASSLVPHRLAGGQSLYEQYF.

Written as DNA, the CDR3 is TGTGCCAGCAGTTTACGCTCGGTCGAGCAGTACTTC. Protein sequence: CASSLRSVEQYF. The V and J genes are TRBV7-9 and TRBJ2-7; D remains ambiguous. This CDR3 spans 12 amino acids. V shed 6 bases and J shed 6 bases, with 12 bases lying between them. CDR1 SEHNR and CDR2 FQNEAQ come from the germline V gene (reference sequence). The full variable domain, in which reference TRBV7-9 and TRBJ2-7 provide the parts outside the CDR3, is DTGVSQNPRHKITKRGQNVTFRCDPISEHNRLYWYRQTLGQGPEFLTYFQNEAQLEKSRLLSDRFSAERPKGSFSTLEIQRTEQGDSAMYLCASSLRSVEQYFGPGTRLTVT.

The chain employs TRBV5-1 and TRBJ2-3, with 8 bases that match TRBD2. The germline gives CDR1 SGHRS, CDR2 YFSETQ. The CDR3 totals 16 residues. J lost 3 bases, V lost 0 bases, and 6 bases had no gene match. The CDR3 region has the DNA TGCGCCAGCAGCTTGGTACGCGGGAGGATGACAGATACGCAGTATTTT. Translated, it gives CASSLVRGRMTDTQYF.

The CDR3 loop reads CASSPRLAGSSYNEQFF. For the CDR3, the DNA is TGTGCCAGCAGCCCACGACTAGCGGGATCCTCCTACAATGAGCAGTTCTTC. This chain connects TRBV9 to TRBJ2-1; TRBD2 matches 11 bases. The CDR3 loop spans 17 amino acids. The germline V gene has CDR1 SGDLS and CDR2 YYNGEE. The ends lost 4 bases at V and 0 bases at J; junction bases unmatched: 6.

The CDR3 here is CASSLTPLGQAIPYEQYF. Here the CDR3 DNA reads TGTGCCAGCAGTTTAACCCCTTTAGGACAGGCGATCCCCTACGAGCAGTACTTC. The gene calls are TRBV27 and TRBJ2-7, with 7 bases that match TRBD1. The ends lost 2 bases at V and 2 bases at J; junction bases unmatched: 15. CDR1 and CDR2 from the germline V gene are MNHEY and SMNVEV (reference sequence). This CDR3 comprises 18 residues.

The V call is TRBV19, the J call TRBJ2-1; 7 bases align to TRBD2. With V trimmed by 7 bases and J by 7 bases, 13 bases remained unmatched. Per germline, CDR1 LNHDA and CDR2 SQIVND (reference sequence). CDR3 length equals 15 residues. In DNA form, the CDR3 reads TGTGCCAGTACCCAGCGGGGTGGGTCTAGGAATGAGCAGTTCTTC. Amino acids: CASTQRGGSRNEQFF.

The CDR3 coding sequence is TGTGCCAGCAGCCTCCTGGACAGGGGGGGTTCCTACGAGCAGTACTTC. Translating gives CASSLLDRGGSYEQYF. This chain links TRBV7-6 with TRBJ2-7, with TRBD1 matching 10 bases. The CDR3 sequence is 16 residues long. CDR1 and CDR2 (germline): SGHVS, FNYEAQ. V dropped 5 bases and J dropped 1; count of bases not matched to a gene: 8.